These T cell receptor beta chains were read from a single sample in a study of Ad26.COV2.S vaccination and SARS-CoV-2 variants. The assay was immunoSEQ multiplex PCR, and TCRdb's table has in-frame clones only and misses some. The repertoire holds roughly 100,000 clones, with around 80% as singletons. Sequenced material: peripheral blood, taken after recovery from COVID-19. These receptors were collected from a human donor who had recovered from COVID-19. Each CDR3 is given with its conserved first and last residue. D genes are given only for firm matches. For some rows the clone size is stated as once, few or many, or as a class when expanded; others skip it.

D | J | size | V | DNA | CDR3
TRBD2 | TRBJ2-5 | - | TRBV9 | TGTGCCAGCAGCGTAAGCGGGGGGAAAGAGACCCAGTACTTC | CASSVSGGKETQYF
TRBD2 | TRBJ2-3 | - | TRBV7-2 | TGTGCCAGTGGACTAGCGGGGGGCCGAGATACGCAGTATTTT | CASGLAGGRDTQYF
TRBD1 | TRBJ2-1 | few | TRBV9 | TGTGCCAGCAGCGCCATCGGGACAGGGTGGATTGGGTCCTACAATGAGCAGTTCTTC | CASSAIGTGWIGSYNEQFF
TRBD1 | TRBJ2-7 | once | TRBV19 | TGTGCCAGCTCAACGGGACAGGACCTCTCCTACGAGCAGTACTTC | CASSTGQDLSYEQYF
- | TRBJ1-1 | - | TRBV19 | TGTGCCAGTAGTCCCCGGGGGGTAGGAGGAAACACTGAAGCTTTCTTT | CASSPRGVGGNTEAFF
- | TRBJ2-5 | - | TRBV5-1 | TGCGCCAGCGGACTACCACAAGAGACCCAGTACTTC | CASGLPQETQYF
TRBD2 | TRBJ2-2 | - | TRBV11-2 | TGTGCCAGCAGCACAGGGACTAGCGGGGACACCGGGGAGCTGTTTTTT | CASSTGTSGDTGELFF
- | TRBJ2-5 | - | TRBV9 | TGTGCCAGCAGCGTAGGGGGGCTAGGTTTGGAGACCCAGTACTTC | CASSVGGLGLETQYF
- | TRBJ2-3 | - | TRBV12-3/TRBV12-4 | TGTGCCAGCAGTGATGACACAGATACGCAGTATTTT | CASSDDTDTQYF
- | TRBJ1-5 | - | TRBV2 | TGTGCCAGCAGCTGGAGGGGCAGGGGAGGACAGCCCCAGCATTTT | CASSWRGRGGQPQHF
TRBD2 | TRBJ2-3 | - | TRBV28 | TGTGCCAGCAGTTTAGCGGGGGGGCCCGGCGATACGCAGTATTTT | CASSLAGGPGDTQYF
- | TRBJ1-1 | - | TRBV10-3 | TGTGCCATCAGTGGGGGGAGGACTGAAGCTTTCTTT | CAISGGRTEAFF